This TCR beta chain was found in a study of CD8 T cells in Susac syndrome. For this clonotype: The antigen remains unidentified.

Random-hexamer reverse transcription was applied to about 0.5 to 1 ug RNA. A multiplex approach, immunoSEQ multiplex PCR, amplified TCR beta CDR3 across 54 Vbeta and 13 Jbeta. TCRdb ran MiXCR on the immunoSEQ multiplex PCR reads and lists one entry per CDR3 protein. The profile shows around 150,000 distinct CDR3 sequences, roughly 95% of them singletons. Study outcomes and limitations: The study's TCR sequencing and HLA analysis covered a relatively small number of individuals, and the study acknowledged this.

Sequencing targeted TCR beta in blood CD8+ and CD4+ T cells. TEMRA cells were FACS-enriched, while CD8+ and CD4+ T cells were negatively isolated. The source is a human donor with multiple sclerosis. Sequencing was performed on CD4+ T cells from PBMCs.

In nucleotides, the CDR3 is TGCAGTGCTAGCGGTGTTAGCGGGGGGCCAAGTCAGACCCAGTACTTC. The encoded protein is CSASGVSGGPSQTQYF. The gene calls are TRBV20-1 and TRBJ2-5, with TRBD2 matching over 10 bases. Germline values: CDR1 DFQATT, CDR2 SNEGSKA (reference sequence). J was trimmed by 6 bases and V by 3 bases; bases with no gene match: 13. CDR3 length: 16 amino acids.